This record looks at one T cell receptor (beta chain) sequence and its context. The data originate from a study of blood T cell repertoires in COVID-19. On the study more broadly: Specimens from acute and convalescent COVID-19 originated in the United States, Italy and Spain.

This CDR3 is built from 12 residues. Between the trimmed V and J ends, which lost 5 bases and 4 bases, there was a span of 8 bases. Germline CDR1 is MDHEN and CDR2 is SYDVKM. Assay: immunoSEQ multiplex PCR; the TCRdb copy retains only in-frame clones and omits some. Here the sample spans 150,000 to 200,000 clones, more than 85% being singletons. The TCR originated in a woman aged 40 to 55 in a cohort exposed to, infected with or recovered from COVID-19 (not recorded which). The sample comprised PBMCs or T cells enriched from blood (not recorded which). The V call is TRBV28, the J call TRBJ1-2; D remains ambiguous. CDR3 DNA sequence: TGTGCCAGCAGTCCGCGGAGCTATGGCTACACCTTC. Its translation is CASSPRSYGYTF.